The 25 T cell receptor beta chains in this list originate from one sample, sequenced in a study of blood T cell repertoires in COVID-19 (dated by TCRdb to 2019 to 2021). The library was produced with the immunoSEQ multiplex PCR assay. TCRdb limited this immuneACCESS table to in-frame rearrangements with V and J called. A share of clones is missing; checked studies link under half to unresolved V genes, and the rest is unexplained. This sample has roughly 330,000 clones in its table, and roughly 82% of those were observed once. The ten largest clones take up around 1.5% of the sample. Sequencing input: peripheral blood. These receptors came from a woman between 50 and 59 years old with acute or convalescent COVID-19.

V gene TRBV10-3 combines with J gene TRBJ1-1; D gene uncertain. V lost 3 bases and J lost 5, with 10 bases in between. The CDR3 covers 13 residues. Germline V gene sequence: CDR1 ENHRY, CDR2 SYGVKD. CDR3 in DNA: TGTGCCATCAGTGATCGCGCTGTGACTGAAGCTTTCTTT. Its translation: CAISDRAVTEAFF.

The chain is built from TRBV28 and TRBJ1-1; a weak D match, TRBD1 (6 bases). This CDR3 is built from 16 residues. Germline CDR1 is MDHEN and CDR2 is SYDVKM. Between the trimmed V and J ends, which lost 4 bases and 5 bases, there was a span of 20 bases. CDR3 nucleotide sequence: TGTGCCAGCAGTTCACCGCCCAGGGTAGGGGGAACTGAAGCTTTCTTT. It codes for CASSSPPRVGGTEAFF.

The chain employs TRBV30 and TRBJ1-3; tentative D call: TRBD1 (6 bases). The CDR3 sequence is 18 residues long. Trimming removed 0 bases at V and 0 bases at J, with 18 bases between. CDR1 and CDR2 from the germline V gene are GTSNPN and SVGIG (reference sequence). CDR3 region: CAWSVTGRVSFSGNTIYF. Written as DNA, the CDR3 is TGTGCCTGGAGTGTCACAGGGAGAGTAAGCTTCTCTGGAAACACCATATATTTT.

This clone was counted only a few times. This rearrangement joins TRBV3-1 (or the pseudogene TRBV3-2) to TRBJ1-2, with D possibly matching TRBD1 (6 bases). The germline V gene has CDR1 LGHDT and CDR2 YNNKEL (reference sequence). CDR3 length: 14 residues. V was clipped by 0 bases and J by 4 bases, with 9 bases between them. The CDR3 region is CASSQDRGLYGYTF. DNA of the CDR3: TGTGCCAGCAGCCAAGACAGGGGTCTCTATGGCTACACCTTC.

The V call is TRBV5-1, the J call TRBJ1-5; D call uncertain. The CDR3 length is 13 residues. The V and J ends lost 2 bases and 5 bases respectively, with 8 bases between them. CDR1 SGHRS and CDR2 YFSETQ come from the germline V gene. The CDR3 DNA sequence: TGCGCCAGCAGCTTTTCATCGGATCAGCCCCAGCATTTT. Residues: CASSFSSDQPQHF. Full variable domain (remainder filled in from reference TRBV5-1 and TRBJ1-5): KAGVTQTPRYLIKTRGQQVTLSCSPISGHRSVSWYQQTPGQGLQFLFEYFSETQRNKGNFPGRFSGRQFSNSRSEMNVSTLELGDSALYLCASSFSSDQPQHFGDGTRLSIL.

The V gene is TRBV5-4, the J gene TRBJ1-5; 9 positions match TRBD1. Per the germline V gene, CDR1 is SGHNT and CDR2 is YYREEE (reference sequence). The CDR3 runs 14 residues. V shed 4 bases, J shed 5 bases, and the junction held 4 bases outside the gene matches. The CDR3 protein is CASSERTGDQPQHF. CDR3 DNA sequence: TGTGCCAGCAGCGAGCGGACAGGGGATCAGCCCCAGCATTTT.

The chain uses TRBV5-1 and TRBJ2-5; 9 bases are a match to TRBD2. V lost 0 bases and J lost 4; bases outside the gene matches: 13. The length of the CDR3 is 18 residues. In germline, CDR1 is SGHRS, CDR2 YFSETQ. In DNA form, the CDR3 reads TGCGCCAGCAGCTTGGACAATCGGCCTAGCGGGAAGGCAGAGACCCAGTACTTC. Its translation: CASSLDNRPSGKAETQYF.

The J gene is TRBJ2-7, the V gene TRBV6-5; weak D call: TRBD1 (6 bases). V was shortened by 5 bases and J by 6 bases, with 14 bases between the two germline ends. In germline, CDR1 is MNHEY, CDR2 SVGAGI. This CDR3 contains 13 residues. The CDR3 reads CASSTRDKGEQYF. The CDR3 DNA reads as TGTGCCAGCAGTACCCGGGACAAAGGCGAGCAGTACTTC.

This sequence joins TRBV7-2 and TRBJ1-2; D perhaps matches TRBD1 (5 bases). Germline loops: CDR1 SGHTA, CDR2 FQGNSA. The V end lost 3 bases, the J end lost 6 bases, and 14 bases lay between the germline ends. The CDR3 is 14 amino acids. CDR3 sequence (DNA): TGTGCCAGCAGCTTCGGTCAGGGATCAGATGGCTACACCTTC. Translation: CASSFGQGSDGYTF.

The J gene is TRBJ2-5, the V gene TRBV6-1; possibly TRBD2 for D (5 bases). The CDR3 is 13 amino acids. Trimming removed 1 base from V and 5 bases from J, with 8 bases in between. Per germline, CDR1 MNHNS and CDR2 SASEGT. The CDR3 is CASSEVAKETQYF. CDR3 nucleotide sequence: TGTGCCAGCAGTGAAGTAGCGAAGGAGACCCAGTACTTC.

The chain combines TRBV5-8 with TRBJ1-5; D is possibly TRBD1 (5 bases). This CDR3 is 14 amino acids long. Germline V gene sequence: CDR1 SGHTS, CDR2 YDEGEE. V was pared by 0 bases and J by 3 bases, with 7 bases between. The CDR3 nucleotides are TGTGCCAGCAGCTTGGGACAGCCCAATCAGCCCCAGCATTTT. Translating gives CASSLGQPNQPQHF.

This chain connects TRBV28 to TRBJ1-1; 10 nucleotides agree with TRBD1. The germline CDR1 and CDR2 sequences are MDHEN and SYDVKM. With V trimmed by 5 bases and J by 3 bases, 6 bases remained unmatched. The CDR3 extends over 15 amino acids. The CDR3 is CASSDRGREYTEAFF. The CDR3 DNA is TGTGCCAGCAGTGACAGGGGGCGGGAGTACACTGAAGCTTTCTTT.

The genes are TRBV5-1 and TRBJ2-1; possibly TRBD2 for D (6 bases). This CDR3 has 12 amino acids. V was pared by 0 bases and J by 9 bases, with 7 bases between. From germline, CDR1 is SGHRS and CDR2 YFSETQ. The CDR3 DNA follows: TGCGCCAGCAGCTTGGAGGAGGGTGAGCAGTTCTTC. Its translation: CASSLEEGEQFF.

This clone was observed once. The CDR3 here is CASSSRDSGRETQYF. The CDR3 DNA reads as TGTGCCAGCAGTTCACGGGACTCAGGGAGAGAGACCCAGTACTTC. The chain links TRBV28 to TRBJ2-5, with a weak D call TRBD2 (6 bases). V was clipped by 4 bases and J by 4 bases, with 16 bases between them. Germline CDR1 reads MDHEN; CDR2 reads SYDVKM. The CDR3 spans 15 residues.

This clone has only a few counts. One end of the junction varies from germline; a read error may be responsible. The chain is built from TRBV7-9 and TRBJ2-2, with 12 bases fitting TRBD2. The CDR3 is 16 residues long. CDR1 SEHNR and CDR2 FQNEAQ come from the germline V gene (reference sequence). Written as DNA, the CDR3 is TGTGCCAGCAGTTTAGGACTAGCGGGGTACACCGGGGAGCTGTTTTTT. It codes for CASSLGLAGYTGELFF.

The chain links TRBV3-1 (or the pseudogene TRBV3-2) to TRBJ1-2; D perhaps matches TRBD1 (5 bases). V gave up 1 base and J gave up 8 bases, with 11 bases separating them. Germline V CDR1 and CDR2: LGHDT, YNNKEL (reference sequence). This CDR3 is 13 amino acids long. The CDR3 bases are TGTGCCAGCAGCCAAGCAGGGATAGGCGGCTACACCTTC. Residues: CASSQAGIGGYTF.

V usage is TRBV14 and J usage is TRBJ1-1; TRBD1 is a possible D gene (6 bases). The germline V and J ends were trimmed by 4 bases and 5 bases, with 14 bases remaining between them. CDR1 and CDR2 from the germline V gene are SGHDN and FVKESK. The CDR3 is made up of 14 amino acids. CDR3 bases: TGTGCCAGCAGCCTTTTACAGGGAGCGACTGAAGCTTTCTTT. Protein sequence: CASSLLQGATEAFF.

The rearrangement uses TRBV10-3 and TRBJ1-5; D is undetermined. The germline V gene encodes CDR1 ENHRY and CDR2 SYGVKD. The V gene lost 4 bases and the J gene lost 1 base, with 5 bases spanning the gap. The CDR3 sequence is 13 residues long. The CDR3 bases are TGTGCCATCAGTGTGGAGAGCAATCAGCCCCAGCATTTT. Protein sequence: CAISVESNQPQHF.

The rearrangement joins TRBV6-6 to TRBJ1-1; D ambiguous. This CDR3 comprises 15 residues. Germline CDR1 is MNHNY and CDR2 is SVGAGI (reference sequence). Trimming left V 0 bases short and J 1 base short, with 9 bases between. The CDR3 sequence: CASSYSSGRNTEAFF. The CDR3 DNA is TGTGCCAGCAGTTACTCGAGTGGGAGGAACACTGAAGCTTTCTTT.

This chain joins TRBV7-8 and TRBJ1-1; D remains unclear. This CDR3 spans 15 amino acids. Germline V gives CDR1 SGHVS, CDR2 FQNEAQ. Trimming removed 7 bases at V and 0 bases at J, with 15 bases between. Here the CDR3 reads CASKSVGRMNTEAFF. The CDR3 DNA is TGTGCCAGCAAATCGGTTGGGAGGATGAACACTGAAGCTTTCTTT. The entire variable domain, with the rest obtained from reference TRBV7-8 and TRBJ1-1, is as follows: GAGVSQSPRYKVAKRGQDVALRCDPISGHVSLFWYQQALGQGPEFLTYFQNEAQLDKSGLPSDRFFAERPEGSVSTLKIQRTQQEDSAVYLCASKSVGRMNTEAFFGQGTRLTVV.

To note about this clone: This same CDR3 is encoded by further DNA sequences in the sample. The chain recombines TRBV3-1 (or the pseudogene TRBV3-2) with TRBJ2-7; a weak D match, TRBD1 (5 bases). The V gene lost 2 bases and the J gene lost 0 bases, with 5 bases spanning the gap. Germline V gene lookup returns CDR1 LGHDT and CDR2 YNNKEL (reference sequence). This CDR3 region has 13 residues. The CDR3 is CASSQQGSYEQYF. The CDR3 DNA reads as TGTGCCAGCAGCCAACAGGGCTCCTACGAGCAGTACTTC.

V and J are TRBV23-1 and TRBJ1-4; 8 bases map to TRBD1. TRBV23-1 is identified as an open reading frame with a role that is uncertain. The CDR3 spans 14 residues. V was pared by 9 bases and J by 8 bases, with 11 bases of the junction left unmatched. The CDR3 nucleotides are TGCGCCAGGACCGGACAGGGAACGGAAGAAAAACTGTTTTTT. Protein product: CARTGQGTEEKLFF.

The chain employs TRBV7-8 and TRBJ1-3; no clear D. The length of the CDR3 is 15 residues. V lost 3 bases, J lost 0 bases, and 9 bases lay in between. Germline CDR1 reads SGHVS; CDR2 reads FQNEAQ. CDR3 bases: TGTGCCAGCAGCTTGAGTCACGGCTCTGGAAACACCATATATTTT. It yields the protein CASSLSHGSGNTIYF.

The chain carries TRBV12-3 or TRBV12-4 and TRBJ1-2, with 7 bases identical to TRBD1. J was trimmed by 3 bases and V by 6 bases; bases with no gene match: 4. This CDR3 region has 13 residues. The CDR3 loop reads CASRSTGDYGYTF. The CDR3, as DNA: TGTGCCAGCAGGAGTACAGGGGACTATGGCTACACCTTC.

The gene calls are TRBV4-1 and TRBJ2-4; weak D call: TRBD2 (6 bases). Looked up from germline, CDR1 is MGHRA and CDR2 is YSYEKL. V lost 2 bases, J lost 0 bases, and 14 bases lay in between. CDR3 length: 17 residues. CDR3 in amino acids: CASSQRSTGVAKNIQYF. In DNA form, the CDR3 reads TGCGCCAGCAGCCAACGATCCACGGGGGTAGCCAAAAACATTCAGTACTTC.